This T cell receptor beta chain was sequenced for a study of CXCR3-negative and CXCR3-positive naive CD8 T cells (dated by TCRdb to the late 2010s). Notes on the research overall: In total, 130 million to 150 million TRB reads were obtained, which works out to roughly 1.5 +/- 0.3 million reads per library. Data from roughly eleven donors, pooled across two independent experiments, went into the diversity and physicochemical repertoire analyses. The TRBV-TRBJ cluster analysis covered naive subsets from about 5 donors and memory cells from 3 donors.

Sequencing instrument: NextSeq 550. The Human TCR Profiling Kit (MiLaboratory) was used to make UMI-labeled 5' RACE TRB cDNA libraries. The full amount of extracted RNA was used for cDNA synthesis, and the full amount of resulting cDNA was used for PCR amplification. The libraries were made side by side, with each library going through the same number of PCR cycles. The source study handled its data this way. About 48,000 +/- 9,800 unique UMI-labeled TRB cDNA molecules per library were extracted with MIGEC and MiXCR, with at least two reads per UMI required. On average, each library contained about 40,000 +/- 10,000 functional in-frame TRB CDR3 nucleotide clonotypes without stop codons. Diversity metrics, including normalized Shannon-Wiener and Chao1, were computed in VDJtools after downsampling to 5000 UMI-labeled TRB molecules per sample. VDJtools computed clonotype-size-weighted physicochemical properties of the central five CDR3 residues: interaction energy, strength, volume and Kidera factor 4. Through TCRdb reprocessing, the reads give one entry per CDR3 protein sequence; DNA is omitted. The V and J calls were determined by TCRdb, not by the authors. The sample's table covers 100,000 to 150,000 distinct CDR3 sequences. The ten largest clonotypes hold 0.29% of the sample.

Of note for this clonotype: This clone's antigen is unknown.

CDR1 and CDR2, looked up from the germline V gene, are MNHEY and SVGAGI. The CDR3 has 14 amino acids, counting the end cysteine and phenylalanine. DNA is not on record. Each CD8+ T cell subset was flow-sorted in triplicate, with over 250,000 cells per subset placed directly into RLT lysis buffer. To exclude memory contaminants, naive CD8+ T cells were stringently defined as CD45RO-CCR7+CD27+CD95-. Peripheral blood mononuclear cells were isolated from buffy coats using standard density gradient centrifugation. Naive CXCR3-negative and CXCR3-positive CD8+ T cells were flow-sorted on a FACSAria III. Total RNA was extracted from sorted cells using an RNeasy Mini Kit. Summary of the overall study and its limitations: Within the same donor, TRBV-TRBJ usage looked similar between naive CXCR3-negative and CXCR3-positive cells, but memory cells had distinct patterns. Repertoire diversity was comparably high in both naive subsets but much lower in memory CD8+ T cells. TRB CDR3s from CXCR3-positive naive cells showed higher hydrophobicity (lower Kidera factor 4), lower energy, and higher strength and volume indices than CXCR3-negative naive cells. Because surface CD5, which is linked to self-reactivity in mice, was comparable between the naive subsets, TCR interaction strength was also inferred from the physicochemical properties of TRB CDR3s. CXCR3 expression partially decreased after cryopreservation, so most assays used freshly isolated PBMCs.

This receptor was identified in a human donor in good health. Some clones in this sample may be carry-over from other donors' samples. The sequenced material came from naive CXCR3- CD8+ T cells from blood. Per the publication, the cell subset or site label means: CD45RO-CCR7+CD27+CD95- naive CD8+ T cells lacking CXCR3 (TNR3-). Here the chain combines TRBV6-5 and TRBJ2-3; the TRBD2 assignment by TCRdb is unverifiable without DNA. The CDR3 is CASTSLEFTDTQYF.